These T cell receptor beta chains were read from a single sample in a study of T cells in Graves' hyperthyroidism and ophthalmopathy. TCRdb analysed the multiplex PCR reads with MiXCR anew, one entry per CDR3 protein. The sample consists of 500,000 to 550,000 distinct CDR3 sequences, 20% of them appearing once. The sequenced sample consisted of blood. These receptors were obtained from a man aged 40-50 years with Graves' ophthalmopathy. The CDR3 runs from the conserved cysteine through the conserved F or W. A D gene is named only where the DNA matches it firmly. The size field is filled for only some rows; it gives once, few, many or a size class.

TRBD2	few	TRBV4-2	TRBJ2-3	CASSQGTSGSIIDTQYF	TGTGCCAGCAGCCAGGGGACTAGCGGGAGTATTATAGATACGCAGTATTTT
.	.	TRBV20-1	TRBJ2-7	CSVSLRGYEQYF	TGCAGTGTTTCTCTGAGGGGTTACGAGCAGTACTTC
.	.	TRBV19	TRBJ2-3	CASRELDTQYF	TGTGCCAGTAGGGAGTTGGATACGCAGTATTTT
.	.	TRBV9	TRBJ1-2	CASRGMGFNYGYTF	TGTGCCAGCAGAGGAATGGGTTTTAACTATGGCTACACCTTC
.	many	TRBV20-1	TRBJ1-4	CSAFGREKLFF	TGCAGTGCGTTTGGTAGAGAAAAACTGTTTTTT
TRBD2	many	TRBV7-9	TRBJ2-1	CASSSNLRGGLRNEQFF	TGTGCCAGCAGCTCAAATTTACGGGGGGGCTTAAGGAATGAGCAGTTCTTC
TRBD1	few	TRBV6-1	TRBJ2-3	CASSLRGRTQYF	TGTGCCAGCAGTCTCAGGGGGCGTACGCAGTATTTT
.	many	TRBV12-3/TRBV12-4	TRBJ2-3	CASSLGADTQYF	TGTGCCAGCAGCTTAGGAGCCGATACGCAGTATTTT
.	.	TRBV10-3	TRBJ1-3	CAISEGQLPSGNTIYF	TGTGCCATCAGTGAGGGACAGCTCCCCTCTGGAAACACCATATATTTT
.	many	TRBV7-2	TRBJ2-7	CASSLVPVYEQYF	TGTGCCAGCAGCTTAGTCCCCGTCTACGAGCAGTACTTC
.	many	TRBV3-1	TRBJ1-3	CASSPSRAGNTIYF	TGTGCCAGCAGTCCTAGTCGTGCCGGAAACACCATATATTTT
.	many	TRBV3-1	TRBJ1-5	CASSQDEHQPQHF	TGTGCCAGCAGCCAAGATGAGCATCAGCCCCAGCATTTT
.	few	TRBV7-4	TRBJ2-1	CASSLIGSNEQFF	TGTGCCAGCAGCTTGATTGGGTCCAATGAGCAGTTCTTC
TRBD2	few	TRBV6-1	TRBJ2-5	CASILAGVGETQYF	TGTGCCAGCATACTAGCGGGGGTGGGAGAGACCCAGTACTTC
TRBD1	.	TRBV28	TRBJ1-2	CASSEYTGGPNYGYTF	TGTGCCAGCAGTGAATATACAGGGGGCCCCAACTATGGCTACACCTTC
TRBD1	many	TRBV6-1	TRBJ1-6	CASSRSPTGGHSPLHF	TGTGCCAGCAGCCGTTCCCCCACAGGGGGGCATTCACCCCTCCACTTT
.	.	TRBV6-6	TRBJ1-1	CASSYSSTGNTEAFF	TGTGCCAGCAGTTACAGCTCCACAGGGAACACTGAAGCTTTCTTT